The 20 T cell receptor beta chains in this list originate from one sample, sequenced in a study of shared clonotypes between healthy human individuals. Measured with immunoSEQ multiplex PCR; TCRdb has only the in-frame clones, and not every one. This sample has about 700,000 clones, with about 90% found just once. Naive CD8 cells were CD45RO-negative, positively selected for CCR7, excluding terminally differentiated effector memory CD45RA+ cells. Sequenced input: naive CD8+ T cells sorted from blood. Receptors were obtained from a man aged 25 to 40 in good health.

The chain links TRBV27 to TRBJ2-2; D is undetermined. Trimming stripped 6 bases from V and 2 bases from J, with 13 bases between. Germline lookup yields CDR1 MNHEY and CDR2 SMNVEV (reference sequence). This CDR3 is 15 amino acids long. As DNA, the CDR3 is TGTGCCAGCAGGGGATGGGTAACTAACACCGGGGAGCTGTTTTTT. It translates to CASRGWVTNTGELFF.

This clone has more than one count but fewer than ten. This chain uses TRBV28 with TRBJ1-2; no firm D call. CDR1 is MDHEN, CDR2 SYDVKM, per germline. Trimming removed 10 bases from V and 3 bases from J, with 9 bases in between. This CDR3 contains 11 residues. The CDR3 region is CAIEVDYGYTF. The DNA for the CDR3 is TGTGCCATCGAGGTCGACTATGGCTACACCTTC.

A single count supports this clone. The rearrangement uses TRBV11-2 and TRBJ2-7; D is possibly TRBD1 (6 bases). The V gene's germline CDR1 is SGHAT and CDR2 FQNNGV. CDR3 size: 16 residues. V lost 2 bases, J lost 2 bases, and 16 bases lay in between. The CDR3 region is CASSLSPGQRTYEQYF. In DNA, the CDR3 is TGTGCCAGCAGCTTAAGTCCGGGACAAAGGACCTACGAGCAGTACTTC.

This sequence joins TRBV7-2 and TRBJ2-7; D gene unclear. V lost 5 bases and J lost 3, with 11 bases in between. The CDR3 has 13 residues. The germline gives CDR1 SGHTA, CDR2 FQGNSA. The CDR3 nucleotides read TGTGCCAGCAGCACCGACGTGGGCTACGAGCAGTACTTC. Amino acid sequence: CASSTDVGYEQYF.

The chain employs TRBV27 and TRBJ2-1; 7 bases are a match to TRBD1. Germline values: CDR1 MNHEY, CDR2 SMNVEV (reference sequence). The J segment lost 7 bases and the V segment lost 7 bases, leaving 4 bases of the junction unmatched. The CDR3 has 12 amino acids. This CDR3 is CASTPGGNEQFF. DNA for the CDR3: TGTGCCAGCACCCCAGGGGGAAATGAGCAGTTCTTC.

The CDR3 bases are TGCAGCGTTGTCTTGGGGGAGCAGTTCTTC. The encoded protein is CSVVLGEQFF. The rearrangement joins TRBV29-1 to TRBJ2-1, with no clear D. This CDR3 is 10 amino acids long. Trimming cost V 4 bases and J 10 bases, with 8 bases left between them. Germline CDR1 and CDR2: SQVTM and ANQGSEA.

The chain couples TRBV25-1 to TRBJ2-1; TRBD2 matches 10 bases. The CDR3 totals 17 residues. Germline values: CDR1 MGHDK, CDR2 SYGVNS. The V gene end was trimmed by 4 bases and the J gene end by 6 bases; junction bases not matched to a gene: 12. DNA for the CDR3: TGTGCCAGCAGTGCAGAAGCCGGGACTAGCGCGAGCAATGAGCAGTTCTTC. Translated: CASSAEAGTSASNEQFF.

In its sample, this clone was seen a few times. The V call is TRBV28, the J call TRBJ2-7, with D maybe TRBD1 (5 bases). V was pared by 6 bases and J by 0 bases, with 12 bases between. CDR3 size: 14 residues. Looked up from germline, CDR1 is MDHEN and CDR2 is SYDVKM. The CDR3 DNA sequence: TGTGCCAGCAGCTCGACAGATCTCTCCTACGAGCAGTACTTC. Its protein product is CASSSTDLSYEQYF.

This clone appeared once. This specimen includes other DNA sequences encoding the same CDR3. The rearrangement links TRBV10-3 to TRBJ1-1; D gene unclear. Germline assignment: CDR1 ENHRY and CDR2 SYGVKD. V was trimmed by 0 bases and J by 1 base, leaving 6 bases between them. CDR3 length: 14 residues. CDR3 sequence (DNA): TGTGCCATCAGTGAGTCGCTGGCGAACACTGAAGCTTTCTTT. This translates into CAISESLANTEAFF.

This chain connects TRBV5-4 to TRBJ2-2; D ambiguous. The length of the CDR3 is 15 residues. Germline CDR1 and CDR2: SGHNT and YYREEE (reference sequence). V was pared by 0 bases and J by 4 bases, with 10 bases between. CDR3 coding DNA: TGTGCCAGCAGCTTGGTGTTAGGAGTCACCGGGGAGCTGTTTTTT. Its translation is CASSLVLGVTGELFF.

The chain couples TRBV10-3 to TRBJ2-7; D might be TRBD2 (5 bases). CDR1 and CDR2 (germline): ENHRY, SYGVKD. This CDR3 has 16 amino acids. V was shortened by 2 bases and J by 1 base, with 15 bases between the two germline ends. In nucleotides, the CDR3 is TGTGCCATCAGTGAGCCCGGGAACGGAGGATCCTACGAGCAGTACTTC. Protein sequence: CAISEPGNGGSYEQYF.

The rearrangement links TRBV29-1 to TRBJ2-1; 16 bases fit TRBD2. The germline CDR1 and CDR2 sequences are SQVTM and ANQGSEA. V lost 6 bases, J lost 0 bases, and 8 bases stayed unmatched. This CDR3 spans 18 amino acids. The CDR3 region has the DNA TGCAGCGTGGATCCGGGACTAGCGGGAGGGAGCTCCTACAATGAGCAGTTCTTC. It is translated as CSVDPGLAGGSSYNEQFF.

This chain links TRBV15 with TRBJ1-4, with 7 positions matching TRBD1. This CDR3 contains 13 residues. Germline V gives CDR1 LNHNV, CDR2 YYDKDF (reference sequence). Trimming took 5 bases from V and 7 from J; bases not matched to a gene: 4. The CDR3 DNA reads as TGTGCCACCAGCTGGGCAGGGGGTGAAAAACTGTTTTTT. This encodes CATSWAGGEKLFF.

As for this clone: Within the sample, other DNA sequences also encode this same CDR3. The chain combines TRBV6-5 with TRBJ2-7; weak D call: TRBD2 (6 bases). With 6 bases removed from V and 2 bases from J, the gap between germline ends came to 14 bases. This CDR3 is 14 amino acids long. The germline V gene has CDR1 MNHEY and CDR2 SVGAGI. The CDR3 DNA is TGTGCCAGCAGACCCGGGACTGGGGCCTACGAGCAGTACTTC. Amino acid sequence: CASRPGTGAYEQYF.

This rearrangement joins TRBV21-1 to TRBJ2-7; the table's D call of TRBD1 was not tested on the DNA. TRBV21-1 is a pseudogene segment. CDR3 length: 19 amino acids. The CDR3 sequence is CASIEARWGEQSLLYEQYF. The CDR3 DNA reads TGTGCCAGCATCGAAGCCAGGTGGGGCGAACAGTCGCTTCTCTACGAGCAGTACTTC.

CDR3 bases: TGTGCCAGTAGTTTCCGGGAGTTCACCGGGGAGCTGTTTTTT. As protein: CASSFREFTGELFF. The chain links TRBV19 to TRBJ2-2; tentatively, D is TRBD2 (6 bases). Trimming removed 5 bases from V and 4 bases from J, with 11 bases in between. The CDR3 contains 14 residues. CDR1 is LNHDA and CDR2 is SQIVND in the germline V gene (reference sequence).

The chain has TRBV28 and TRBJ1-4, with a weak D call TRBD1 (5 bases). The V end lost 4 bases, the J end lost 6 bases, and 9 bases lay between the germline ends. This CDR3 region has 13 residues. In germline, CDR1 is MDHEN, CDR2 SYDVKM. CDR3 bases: TGTGCCAGCAGTTACTTGGGGGATGAAAAACTGTTTTTT. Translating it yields CASSYLGDEKLFF.

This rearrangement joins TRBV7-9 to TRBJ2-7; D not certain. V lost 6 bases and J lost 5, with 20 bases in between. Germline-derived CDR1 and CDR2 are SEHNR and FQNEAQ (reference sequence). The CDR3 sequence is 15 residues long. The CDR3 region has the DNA TGTGCCAGCAGTTCGACTTCAGGACCAACGGACGAGCAGTACTTC. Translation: CASSSTSGPTDEQYF.

This chain's CDR3 is CASRVGADIGDEKLFF. Written as DNA, the CDR3 is TGTGCCAGTAGAGTCGGGGCGGACATAGGGGATGAAAAACTGTTTTTT. The chain links TRBV19 to TRBJ1-4; weak D call: TRBD1 (5 bases). This CDR3 has 16 amino acids. The germline V gene encodes CDR1 LNHDA and CDR2 SQIVND (reference sequence). V lost 6 bases to trimming and J lost 6 bases, with 20 bases between them.

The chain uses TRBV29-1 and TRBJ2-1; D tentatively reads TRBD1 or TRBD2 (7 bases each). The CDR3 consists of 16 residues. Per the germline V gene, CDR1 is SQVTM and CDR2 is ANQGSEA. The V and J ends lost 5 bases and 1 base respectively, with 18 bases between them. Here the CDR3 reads CSVSRPGGESYNEQFF. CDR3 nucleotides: TGCAGCGTTTCTCGTCCAGGGGGGGAATCCTACAATGAGCAGTTCTTC.